This TCR beta chain is from a study of cytomegalovirus exposure and HLA in healthy donors (dated by TCRdb to the late 2010s). Some background on the complete study: According to a later analysis, the 110 or so validation repertoires were produced on the same platform as the roughly 700 repertoires of the first cohort. The study aimed to test whether signatures of past pathogen exposure could be identified by cataloging public T cell receptors. Besides the first cohort of about 730 subjects, a separate validation cohort made up of over 100 different subjects was used. To predict cytomegalovirus infection status, the study combined high-throughput TCR immunosequencing, statistical association of individual TCRs with disease status, and machine learning.

The library was prepared using the immunoSEQ multiplex PCR assay. Regarding the original processing steps: A statistical classification framework was developed to diagnose cytomegalovirus status using the catalog of TCR beta chain sequences. The clones in this table, taken by TCRdb from immuneACCESS, are in-frame only. Not every clone is retained; where verified, under half of the shortfall comes from an unresolved V gene, and the cause of the rest is unknown. That table furnishes V, J and clone size, whereas the DNA furnished D and trimming. This sample has about 130,000 clones in its table, and approximately 84% of those were observed once. The top ten constitute roughly 29% of the sample. On the study overall, not on this receptor specifically: A few of the identified cytomegalovirus-associated TCR beta chains were confirmed in vitro to be specific for cytomegalovirus antigens. The authors suggested that the approach could potentially be generalized to other disease states and immunological phenotypes. The study listed 150 to 200 TCR beta chains as associated with cytomegalovirus. The validation cohort had no HLA typing available for a later analysis, so co-occurrence within that cohort was assessed over all 130 or so repertoires. Cytomegalovirus status was reported to be diagnosed by the classifier with high specificity and sensitivity in both the original and validation cohorts. Most TCR sequences were seen in very few donors, while some public TCRs were found in many individuals. In a later analysis, TCRs clustered in the first cohort were found to also tend to co-occur in the approximately 120 validation repertoires, with roughly 93% of cluster scores above 0.

The donors were included in the validation cohort of over a hundred subjects, a group kept apart from the 666-subject first cohort. For this clone: Its target antigen remains unknown. No much larger clonotype is one base removed from it; base qualities were not supplied.

From a lookup of the germline V gene (reference sequence), CDR1 and CDR2 are SEHNR and FQNEAQ. Including cysteine and phenylalanine, the CDR3 has 14 amino acids. Solely the CDR3 DNA is kept, with 42 bases framed from the first base. Here V drops 5 bases and J drops 6 bases, and the junction holds 5 bases not matched to any gene. The V and J genes are TRBV7-9 and TRBJ1-5; 9 central bases correspond to TRBD1. This receptor was taken from a man aged 25-45 years in good health and CMV-seropositive. The specimen was PBMCs. The nucleotides read TGTGCCAGCAGCCCGGACAGGGGTTCTCAGCCCCAGCATTTT. Its amino acids are CASSPDRGSQPQHF.